These T cell receptor beta chains were read from a single sample in a study of blood T cell repertoires in COVID-19. TCRdb's table, derived via immunoSEQ multiplex PCR, lists solely in-frame clones and lacks some. The table has approximately 210,000 clones, about 95% seen once; the top ten hold 0.6% to 0.9%. The sequenced material came from peripheral blood. These receptors originate from a man aged 25-40 years with COVID-19, enrolled during active disease. Each CDR3 is given with its conserved first and last residue. Fields, in order: D gene, V gene, clone size, J gene, CDR3 DNA, CDR3 protein. D genes are given only for firm matches. Not all rows give a size; the values are once, few, many and, for expanded clones, a class.

>-|TRBV6-1|once|TRBJ1-4
TGTGCCAGCAGTGAATCGGTCGGGGAGAATGAAAAACTGTTTTTT
CASSESVGENEKLFF
>TRBD1|TRBV27|-|TRBJ2-7
TGTGCCAGCAGTCCCGGACAGGTCCCCTACGAGCAGTACTTC
CASSPGQVPYEQYF
>TRBD2|TRBV6-1|-|TRBJ2-5
TGTGCCAGCAGTGACACACCCACCGGGACTAGCGGGGGGGCGGAGACCCAGTACTTC
CASSDTPTGTSGGAETQYF
>TRBD1|TRBV5-4|-|TRBJ1-2
TGTGCCAGCAGCTGGGACAGGGTTTTTGGCTACACCTTC
CASSWDRVFGYTF
>TRBD1|TRBV29-1|-|TRBJ2-6
TGCAGGTCCGGGACAGGGCTCTCTGGGGCCAACGTCCTGACTTTC
CRSGTGLSGANVLTF
>-|TRBV6-1|-|TRBJ1-2
TGTGCCAGCAGTGAGGGGCAGGGCGGCTATGGCTACACCTTC
CASSEGQGGYGYTF
>TRBD2|TRBV7-9|once|TRBJ2-7
TGTGCCAGCAGACGGGGGGGCGAGCAGTACTTC
CASRRGGEQYF
>-|TRBV6-1|-|TRBJ1-2
TGTGCCAGCAGTGAATTAACCGACAGACCCTATGGCTACACCTTC
CASSELTDRPYGYTF
>-|TRBV9|-|TRBJ1-1
TGTGCCAGCAGCGTGGGAGGGGGGCAGGACACTGAAGCTTTCTTT
CASSVGGGQDTEAFF
>-|TRBV5-4|-|TRBJ2-5
TGTGCCAGCAGCTTGTGGTCGGGGGAGACCCAGTACTTC
CASSLWSGETQYF
>-|TRBV2|-|TRBJ2-2
TGTGCCAGCAGTGGTTCGGAGTCGCCCGGGGAGCTGTTTTTT
CASSGSESPGELFF